This TCR beta chain was identified during a study of beta chain features in type 1 diabetes. Whole-study context: Sorted cells, 107,917,701 in number, were examined across all samples.

The whole isolated RNA underwent reverse transcription, so sequencing captured expressed TCRB transcripts. Profiled with immunoSEQ multiplex PCR; TCRdb holds only in-frame clones, not every one. This sample has roughly 310,000 clones, with around 10% found just once. The table lists this clone with a few counts. From germline, CDR1 is SQVTM and CDR2 ANQGSEA. The CDR3 is 12 amino acids. Trimming took off 5 bases at V and 4 bases at J, with 11 bases between the two ends. This TCR was recovered from a woman in her 30s in good health. The specimen was naive CD4+ T cells from blood. V usage is TRBV29-1 and J usage is TRBJ1-1; perhaps TRBD1 as D (5 bases). CDR3 sequence (DNA): TGCAGCGTTACCCGACAGACCACTGAAGCTTTCTTT. It specifies CSVTRQTTEAFF.